This T cell receptor beta chain was identified during a study of blood T cell repertoires in COVID-19. V lost 4 bases, J lost 2 bases, and 13 bases lay in between. This CDR3 region has 15 residues. Per germline, CDR1 SGHRS and CDR2 YFSETQ. Cohorts were based on clinical histories the participants reported. Sequenced by immunoSEQ multiplex PCR; TCRdb stores in-frame clones only, minus some. This sample has 290,000 or so clones, with 90% found just once. The sample consisted of PBMCs or T cells enriched from blood (not recorded which). The origin of this receptor is a woman aged 18 to 35 with acute COVID-19. This chain links TRBV5-1 with TRBJ2-1; D is unclear. CDR3 amino acids: CASSPVSGAYNEQFF. The CDR3 DNA reads as TGCGCCAGCAGCCCCGTCTCAGGCGCCTACAATGAGCAGTTCTTC.